Many counts were recorded for the clone carrying this T cell receptor (beta chain). As yet, its antigen is unknown. The source of the sample is a study of T cells in Graves' hyperthyroidism and ophthalmopathy. Study-wide results and caveats: Most clonotypes expanded in thyroid above 0.001 were likewise present in blood. Onset of ophthalmopathy came a median approximately 6.8 months after the model predicted it.

Germline-derived CDR1 and CDR2 are MDHEN and SYDVKM. The CDR3 has 14 amino acids. Unmatched junction bases numbered 13, after V lost 6 bases and J lost 9 bases. RNA transcripts were the template for amplifying TCR beta CDR3 regions. First-round RT-PCR of the TCR CDR3 relied on the HTBI primer set. MiXCR, run by TCRdb on the multiplex PCR reads, gives a single entry per CDR3 protein. The sample includes 370,000 or so distinct CDR3 sequences, 13% of them seen just once. The gene calls are TRBV28 and TRBJ2-7, with 8 bases that match TRBD1. This clonotype was sampled from a man aged 25-45 years with Graves' hyperthyroidism that later progressed to Graves' ophthalmopathy. Sample: blood. CDR3 DNA sequence: TGTGCCAGCAGACCAGGACAGGGTCCGTACCCGCAGTACTTC. Translated: CASRPGQGPYPQYF.